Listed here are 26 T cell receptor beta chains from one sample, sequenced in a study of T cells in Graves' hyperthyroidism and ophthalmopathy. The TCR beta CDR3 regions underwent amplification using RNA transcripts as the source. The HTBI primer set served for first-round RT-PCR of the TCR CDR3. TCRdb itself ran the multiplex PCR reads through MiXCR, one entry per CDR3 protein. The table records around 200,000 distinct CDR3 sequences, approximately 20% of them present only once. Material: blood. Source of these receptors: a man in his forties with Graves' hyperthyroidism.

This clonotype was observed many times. The CDR3 loop reads CASTHPFPRNTEAFF. DNA for the CDR3: TGTGCCAGCACTCATCCATTCCCCCGAAACACTGAAGCTTTCTTT. The rearrangement links TRBV18 to TRBJ1-1, with no clear D. Germline V gene lookup returns CDR1 KGHSH and CDR2 LQKENI. V was trimmed by 8 bases and J by 2 bases, leaving 18 bases between them. This CDR3 has 15 residues.

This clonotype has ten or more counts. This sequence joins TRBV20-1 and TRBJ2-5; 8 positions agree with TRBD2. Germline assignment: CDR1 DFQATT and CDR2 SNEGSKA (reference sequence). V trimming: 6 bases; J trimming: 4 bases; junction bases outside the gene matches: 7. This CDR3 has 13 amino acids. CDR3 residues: CSATLGGGETQYF. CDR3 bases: TGCAGTGCCACCCTCGGGGGGGGAGAGACCCAGTACTTC.

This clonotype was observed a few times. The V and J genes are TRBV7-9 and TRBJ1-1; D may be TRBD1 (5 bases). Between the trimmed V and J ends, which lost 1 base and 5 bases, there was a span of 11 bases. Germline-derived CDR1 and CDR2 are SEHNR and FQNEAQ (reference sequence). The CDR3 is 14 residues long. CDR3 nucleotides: TGTGCCAGCAGCTTAGTGGCAGGGTTGACTGAAGCTTTCTTT. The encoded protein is CASSLVAGLTEAFF.

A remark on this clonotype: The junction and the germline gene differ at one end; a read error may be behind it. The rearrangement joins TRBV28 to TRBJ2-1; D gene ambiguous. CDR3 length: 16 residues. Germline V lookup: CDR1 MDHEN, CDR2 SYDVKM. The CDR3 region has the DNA TGTGCCAGCAGTTTAGGGGTAGGACGCGCCTACAATGAGCAGCTCTTC. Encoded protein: CASSLGVGRAYNEQLF.

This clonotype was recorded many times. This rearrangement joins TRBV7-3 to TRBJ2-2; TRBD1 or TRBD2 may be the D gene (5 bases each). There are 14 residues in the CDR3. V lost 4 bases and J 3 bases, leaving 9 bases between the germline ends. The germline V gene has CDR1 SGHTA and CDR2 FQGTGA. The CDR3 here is CASSSGPDTGELFF. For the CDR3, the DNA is TGTGCCAGCAGCTCGGGACCCGACACCGGGGAGCTGTTTTTT.

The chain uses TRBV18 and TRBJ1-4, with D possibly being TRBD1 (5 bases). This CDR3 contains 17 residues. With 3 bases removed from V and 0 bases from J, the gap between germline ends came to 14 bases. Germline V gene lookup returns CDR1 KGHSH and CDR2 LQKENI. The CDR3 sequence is CASSPTPGTATNEKLFF. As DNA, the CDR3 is TGTGCCAGCTCACCCACCCCAGGGACTGCAACTAATGAAAAACTGTTTTTT.

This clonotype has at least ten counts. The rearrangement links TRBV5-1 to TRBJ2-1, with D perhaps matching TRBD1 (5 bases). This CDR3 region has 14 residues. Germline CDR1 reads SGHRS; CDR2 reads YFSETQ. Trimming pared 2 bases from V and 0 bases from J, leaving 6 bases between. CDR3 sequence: CASSLQASYNEQFF. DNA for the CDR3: TGCGCCAGCAGCTTACAGGCCTCCTACAATGAGCAGTTCTTC.

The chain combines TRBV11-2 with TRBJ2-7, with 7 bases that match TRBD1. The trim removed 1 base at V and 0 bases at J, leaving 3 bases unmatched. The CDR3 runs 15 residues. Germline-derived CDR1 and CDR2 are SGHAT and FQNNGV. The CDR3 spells CASSLGGQSSYEQYF. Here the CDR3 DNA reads TGTGCCAGCAGCTTAGGGGGACAGAGCTCCTACGAGCAGTACTTC.

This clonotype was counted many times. This chain's CDR3 is CSVQRGSQETQYF. The CDR3 DNA follows: TGCAGCGTTCAGCGGGGGTCCCAAGAGACCCAGTACTTC. V gene TRBV29-1 combines with J gene TRBJ2-5; 8 bases map to TRBD2. The CDR3 sequence is 13 residues long. The germline V gene has CDR1 SQVTM and CDR2 ANQGSEA. J gave up 1 base and V 5 bases, and 3 bases lay outside the gene matches. Variable domain in full (rest from reference TRBV29-1 and TRBJ2-5): SAVISQKPSRDICQRGTSLTIQCQVDSQVTMMFWYRQQPGQSLTLIATANQGSEATYESGFVIDKFPISRPNLTFSTLTVSNMSPEDSSIYLCSVQRGSQETQYFGPGTRLLVL.

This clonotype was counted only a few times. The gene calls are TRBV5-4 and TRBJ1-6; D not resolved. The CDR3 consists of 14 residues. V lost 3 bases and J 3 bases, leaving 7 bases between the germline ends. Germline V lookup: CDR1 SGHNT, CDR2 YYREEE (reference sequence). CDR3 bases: TGTGCCAGCAGCTCCGGCGGCTATAATTCACCCCTCCACTTT. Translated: CASSSGGYNSPLHF.

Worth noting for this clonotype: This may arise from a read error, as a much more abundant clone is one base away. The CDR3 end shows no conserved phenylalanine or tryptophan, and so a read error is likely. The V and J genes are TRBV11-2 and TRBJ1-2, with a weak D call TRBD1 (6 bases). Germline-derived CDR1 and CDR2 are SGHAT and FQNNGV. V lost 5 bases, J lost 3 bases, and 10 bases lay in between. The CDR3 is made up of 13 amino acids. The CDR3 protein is CASSVQGDYGYTL. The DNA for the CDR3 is TGTGCCAGCAGCGTACAGGGAGACTATGGCTACACCCTC.

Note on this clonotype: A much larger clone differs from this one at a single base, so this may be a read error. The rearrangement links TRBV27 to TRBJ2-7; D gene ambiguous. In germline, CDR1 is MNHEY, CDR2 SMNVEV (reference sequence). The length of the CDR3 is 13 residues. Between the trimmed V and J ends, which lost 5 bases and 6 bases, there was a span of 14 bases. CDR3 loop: CASSAPWACEQYF. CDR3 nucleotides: TGTGCCAGCAGTGCCCCATGGGCCTGCGAGCAGTACTTC.

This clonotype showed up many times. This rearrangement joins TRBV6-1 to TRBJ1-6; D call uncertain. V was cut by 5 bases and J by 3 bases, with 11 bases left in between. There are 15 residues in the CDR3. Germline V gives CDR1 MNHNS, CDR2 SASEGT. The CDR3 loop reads CASSRGRSYNSPLHF. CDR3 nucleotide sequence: TGTGCCAGCAGTCGAGGACGGAGCTATAATTCACCCCTCCACTTT.

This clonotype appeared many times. The CDR3 loop reads CASSQGQGVDYGYTF. The CDR3 coding sequence is TGCGCCAGCAGCCAAGGACAGGGTGTCGACTATGGCTACACCTTC. The chain recombines TRBV4-3 with TRBJ1-2; 7 bases match TRBD1. This CDR3 spans 15 amino acids. Trimming at V came to 1 base and at J to 3 bases, leaving 5 bases not matched to a gene. CDR1 LGHNA and CDR2 YSLEER come from the germline V gene.

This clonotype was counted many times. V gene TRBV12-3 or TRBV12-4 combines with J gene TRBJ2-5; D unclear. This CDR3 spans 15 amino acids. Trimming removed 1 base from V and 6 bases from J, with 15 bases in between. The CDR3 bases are TGTGCCAGCAGTTTAGTTGTCGATGGTGGTCAGACCCAGTACTTC. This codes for CASSLVVDGGQTQYF.

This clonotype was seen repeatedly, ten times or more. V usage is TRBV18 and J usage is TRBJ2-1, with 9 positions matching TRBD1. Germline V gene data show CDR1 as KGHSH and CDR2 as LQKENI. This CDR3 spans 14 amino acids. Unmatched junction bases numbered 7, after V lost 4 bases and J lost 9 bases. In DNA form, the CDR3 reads TGTGCCAGCTCACAAACCGGGACAGGGAGTGAGCAGTTCTTC. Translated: CASSQTGTGSEQFF.

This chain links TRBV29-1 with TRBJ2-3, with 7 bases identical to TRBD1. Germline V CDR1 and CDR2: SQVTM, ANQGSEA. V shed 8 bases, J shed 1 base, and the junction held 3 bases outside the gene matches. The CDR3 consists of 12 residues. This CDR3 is CSIGQGTDTQYF. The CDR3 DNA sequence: TGCAGCATCGGACAGGGCACAGATACGCAGTATTTT.

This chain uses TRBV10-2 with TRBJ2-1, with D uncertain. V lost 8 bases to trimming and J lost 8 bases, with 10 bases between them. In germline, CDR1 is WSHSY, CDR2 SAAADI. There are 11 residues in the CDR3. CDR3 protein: CASQTVDEQFF. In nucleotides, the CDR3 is TGCGCCAGCCAAACAGTGGATGAGCAGTTCTTC.

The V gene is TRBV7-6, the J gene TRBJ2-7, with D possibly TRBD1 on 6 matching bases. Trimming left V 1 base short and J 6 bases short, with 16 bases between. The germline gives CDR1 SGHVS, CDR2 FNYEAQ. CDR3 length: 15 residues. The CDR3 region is CASSLGQARGTEQYF. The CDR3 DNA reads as TGTGCCAGCAGCTTAGGACAGGCTCGGGGTACCGAGCAGTACTTC. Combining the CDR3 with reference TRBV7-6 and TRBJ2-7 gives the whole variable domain GAGVSQSPRYKVTKRGQDVALRCDPISGHVSLYWYRQALGQGPEFLTYFNYEAQQDKSGLPNDRFSAERPEGSISTLTIQRTEQRDSAMYRCASSLGQARGTEQYFGPGTRLTVT.

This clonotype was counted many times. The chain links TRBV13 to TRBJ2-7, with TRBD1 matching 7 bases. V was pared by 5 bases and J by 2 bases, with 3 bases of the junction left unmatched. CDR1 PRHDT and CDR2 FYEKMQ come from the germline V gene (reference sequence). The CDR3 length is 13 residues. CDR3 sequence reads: CASSAGTAYEQYF. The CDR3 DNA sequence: TGTGCCAGCAGCGCAGGGACAGCCTACGAGCAGTACTTC. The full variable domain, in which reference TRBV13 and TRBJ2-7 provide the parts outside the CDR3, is AAGVIQSPRHLIKEKRETATLKCYPIPRHDTVYWYQQGPGQDPQFLISFYEKMQSDKGSIPDRFSAQQFSDYHSELNMSSLELGDSALYFCASSAGTAYEQYFGPGTRLTVT.

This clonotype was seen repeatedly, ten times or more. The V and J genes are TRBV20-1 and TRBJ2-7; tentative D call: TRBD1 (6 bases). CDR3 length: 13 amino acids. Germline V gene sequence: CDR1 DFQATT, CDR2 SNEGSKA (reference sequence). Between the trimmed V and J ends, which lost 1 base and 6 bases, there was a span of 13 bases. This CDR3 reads CSARGRGAGEQYF. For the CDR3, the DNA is TGCAGTGCTAGAGGCAGGGGCGCGGGCGAGCAGTACTTC.

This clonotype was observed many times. Here the CDR3 DNA reads TGTGCCAGCACTCGTCAAGGTGGCACAGATACGCAGTATTTT. Translated: CASTRQGGTDTQYF. This chain uses TRBV12-3 or TRBV12-4 with TRBJ2-3; D is unclear. This CDR3 contains 14 residues. Trimming stripped 7 bases from V and 1 base from J, with 12 bases between.

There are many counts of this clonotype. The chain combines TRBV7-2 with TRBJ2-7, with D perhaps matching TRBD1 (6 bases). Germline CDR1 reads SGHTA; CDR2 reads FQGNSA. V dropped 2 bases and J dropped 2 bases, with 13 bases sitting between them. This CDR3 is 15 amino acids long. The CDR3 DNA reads TGTGCCAGCAGCTTATCTGGGACAAGGCCCTACGAGCAGTACTTC. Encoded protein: CASSLSGTRPYEQYF.

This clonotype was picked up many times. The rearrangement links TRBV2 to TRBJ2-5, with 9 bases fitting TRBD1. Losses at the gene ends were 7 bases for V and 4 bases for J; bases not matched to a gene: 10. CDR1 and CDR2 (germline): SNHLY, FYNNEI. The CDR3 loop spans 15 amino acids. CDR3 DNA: TGTGCCAGCACCAAACAGGGGGCGCGTTCAGAGACCCAGTACTTC. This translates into CASTKQGARSETQYF.

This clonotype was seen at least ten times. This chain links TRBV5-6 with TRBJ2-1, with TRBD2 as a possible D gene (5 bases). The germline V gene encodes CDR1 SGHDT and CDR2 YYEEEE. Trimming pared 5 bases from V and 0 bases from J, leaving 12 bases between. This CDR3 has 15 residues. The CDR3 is CASRGRAGSYNEQFF. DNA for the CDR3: TGTGCCAGCAGAGGAAGGGCGGGCTCCTACAATGAGCAGTTCTTC.

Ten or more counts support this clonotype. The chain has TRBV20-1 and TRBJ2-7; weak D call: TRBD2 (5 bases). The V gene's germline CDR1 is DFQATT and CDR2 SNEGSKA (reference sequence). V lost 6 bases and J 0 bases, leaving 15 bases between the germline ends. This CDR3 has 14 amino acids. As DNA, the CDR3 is TGCAGTGCCAAAAGCGGAAGCGACTCCTACGAGCAGTACTTC. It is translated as CSAKSGSDSYEQYF.